This T cell receptor beta chain is from a study of cytomegalovirus exposure and HLA in healthy donors. Notes on the study in general: Three CMV-associated chains proved CMV antigen-specific in vitro.

Trimming took 4 bases from V and 3 from J, leaving 4 bases between them. The CDR3 runs 12 residues. Germline CDR1 LGHNA, CDR2 YSLEER. Assay: immunoSEQ multiplex PCR; the TCRdb copy retains only in-frame clones and omits some. The sample has 260,000 or so clones; about 86% are singletons. In regard to this clone: No antigen is known for it.

What was sequenced was PBMCs. This receptor was taken from a man between 18 and 35 years old in good health and CMV-seronegative. The chain carries TRBV4-3 and TRBJ1-5; D ambiguous. This CDR3 is CASSPNNQPQHF. Written as DNA, the CDR3 is TGCGCCAGCAGCCCCAACAATCAGCCCCAGCATTTT.